These 13 T cell receptor beta chains were sequenced from one sample in a study of PD-1 blockade in mismatch repair-deficient tumors listed by TCRdb under 2017. Libraries were constructed by the immunoSEQ multiplex PCR assay. The immuneACCESS repertoire file appears here via TCRdb, limited to in-frame rearrangements. These files lack a portion of the clones; in checked studies, under half of the deficit traces to unresolved V genes, and the cause of the others is not known. This sample lists some 19,000 clones; more than 65% were detected once. The ten largest clonotypes hold around 1.5% of the sample. The source material was PBMCs, sampled 52 weeks after starting pembrolizumab. Every receptor here comes from an adult with mismatch repair-deficient cancer.

The chain combines TRBV19 with TRBJ1-3, with D perhaps TRBD1 (6 bases). CDR3 length: 16 residues. V was trimmed by 5 bases and J by 1 base, leaving 15 bases between them. The germline V gene has CDR1 LNHDA and CDR2 SQIVND (reference sequence). CDR3 residues: CASSSFRGPSGNTIYF. The CDR3 nucleotides are TGTGCCAGTAGTTCCTTCAGGGGACCGTCTGGAAACACCATATATTTT. Full variable domain (remainder filled in from reference TRBV19 and TRBJ1-3): DGGITQSPKYLFRKEGQNVTLSCEQNLNHDAMYWYRQDPGQGLRLIYYSQIVNDFQKGDIAEGYSVSREKKESFPLTVTSAQKNPTAFYLCASSSFRGPSGNTIYFGEGSWLTVV.

The V call is TRBV4-2, the J call TRBJ2-1; TRBD2 is a possible D gene (7 bases). The V and J ends lost 0 bases and 6 bases respectively, with 18 bases between them. CDR3 length equals 17 residues. CDR1 and CDR2 (germline): LGHNA, YNFKEQ. CDR3 amino acids: CASSQDGGGPGSNEQFF. For the CDR3, the DNA is TGTGCCAGCAGCCAAGATGGGGGGGGGCCTGGGAGCAATGAGCAGTTCTTC.

The gene calls are TRBV5-1 and TRBJ2-5; D call uncertain. Germline V gene sequence: CDR1 SGHRS, CDR2 YFSETQ. This CDR3 region has 12 residues. The germline V and J ends were trimmed by 0 bases and 6 bases, with 6 bases remaining between them. DNA for the CDR3: TGCGCCAGCAGCTTGGAAGCGCAGACCCAGTACTTC. Translation gives CASSLEAQTQYF.

For the CDR3, the DNA is TGCGCCAGCAGCTTGGCCTCGGCAGGGGGTGTTGGCTACACCTTC. It specifies CASSLASAGGVGYTF. The chain recombines TRBV5-1 with TRBJ1-2; 7 bases are shared with TRBD1. V was pared by 0 bases and J by 7 bases, with 9 bases of the junction left unmatched. Germline assignment: CDR1 SGHRS and CDR2 YFSETQ. This CDR3 is built from 15 residues.

The chain has TRBV7-9 and TRBJ2-5, with unresolved D. V lost 5 bases, J lost 5 bases, and 9 bases lay in between. This CDR3 has 12 amino acids. CDR1 is SEHNR and CDR2 is FQNEAQ in the germline V gene (reference sequence). CDR3 nucleotide sequence: TGTGCCAGCAGCCCCTACGGGGAGACCCAGTACTTC. Amino acids: CASSPYGETQYF.

The V and J genes are TRBV5-1 and TRBJ2-1, with 7 nucleotides matching TRBD2. Germline V gene data show CDR1 as SGHRS and CDR2 as YFSETQ. With V trimmed by 4 bases and J by 9 bases, 10 bases remained unmatched. The CDR3 is 14 residues long. CDR3 bases: TGCGCCAGCAGCCCCTGGGGACGGGAGGTTGAGCAGTTCTTC. It is translated as CASSPWGREVEQFF.

V usage is TRBV7-2 and J usage is TRBJ1-1; TRBD1 agrees at 11 bases. This CDR3 is built from 15 residues. Germline V lookup: CDR1 SGHTA, CDR2 FQGNSA. V was pared by 4 bases and J by 5 bases, with 6 bases of the junction left unmatched. In nucleotides, the CDR3 is TGTGCCAGCAGCTCCTTGGACAGGGGGCGAACTGAAGCTTTCTTT. Protein: CASSSLDRGRTEAFF.

This sequence joins TRBV21-1 and TRBJ2-5; the table's D call of TRBD1 was not tested on the DNA. TRBV21-1 is assigned pseudogene status. CDR3 size: 13 residues. CDR3 residues: CASRRDNQETQYF. The CDR3 nucleotides read TGTGCCAGCAGGAGGGACAACCAAGAGACCCAGTACTTC.

The chain joins TRBV28 to TRBJ2-1; 9 nucleotides agree with TRBD2. V lost 8 bases, J lost 4 bases, and 12 bases stayed unmatched. From germline, CDR1 is MDHEN and CDR2 SYDVKM. The CDR3 covers 16 residues. The DNA of the CDR3 is TGTGCCAGCCACTCTCCAGGGACTAGCCGATACAATGAGCAGTTCTTC. Translation gives CASHSPGTSRYNEQFF.

The genes are TRBV11-3 and TRBJ2-5; 9 positions match TRBD1. This CDR3 contains 14 residues. V was pared by 3 bases and J by 4 bases, with 3 bases of the junction left unmatched. Per the germline V gene, CDR1 is SGHNT and CDR2 is YENEEA. The CDR3 reads CASSFSTGGETQYF. DNA for the CDR3: TGTGCCAGCAGCTTTTCGACAGGGGGAGAGACCCAGTACTTC.

The J gene is TRBJ2-3, the V gene TRBV7-3; D possibly corresponds to TRBD2 (6 bases). CDR3 length: 15 amino acids. V lost 6 bases and J 6 bases, leaving 19 bases between the germline ends. The germline gives CDR1 SGHTA, CDR2 FQGTGA. This chain's CDR3 is CASSVTGAPLDTQYF. The CDR3 nucleotides are TGTGCCAGCAGTGTAACGGGAGCCCCTTTGGATACGCAGTATTTT.

This clone was counted once. V and J are TRBV30 and TRBJ1-2; no reliable D call. V shed 3 bases and J shed 4 bases, with 9 bases lying between them. CDR3 length: 12 residues. Germline values: CDR1 GTSNPN, CDR2 SVGIG (reference sequence). The CDR3 loop is CAWSPAGYGYTF. The CDR3 nucleotides read TGTGCCTGGAGCCCGGCGGGCTATGGCTACACCTTC.

The gene calls are TRBV7-9 and TRBJ1-3, with 9 bases matching TRBD1. V lost 11 bases to trimming and J lost 4 bases; unmatched junction nucleotides: 0. Germline-derived CDR1 and CDR2 are SEHNR and FQNEAQ (reference sequence). The CDR3 spans 11 residues. The CDR3: CAGTGGNTIYF. Written as DNA, the CDR3 is TGTGCCGGGACAGGGGGAAACACCATATATTTT.